A selection of T cell receptor beta chains follows, all from one sample in a study of blood T cell repertoires in COVID-19. Produced via immunoSEQ multiplex PCR; TCRdb's table is partial and in-frame only. The table has under 200,000 clones, 88% seen once; the top ten hold more than 6.5%. Sequenced input: PBMCs or T cells enriched from blood (not recorded which). The receptor source for this set is a woman aged 50 to 60 who had recovered from COVID-19. CDR3s include the opening cysteine and the closing phenylalanine or tryptophan. Each record gives: V gene, D gene, J gene, clone size, CDR3 DNA, CDR3 protein. A D gene is named only where the DNA matches it firmly. Clone size is stated in some rows and not others, as once, few, many or a class when expanded.

TRBV29-1,TRBD1,TRBJ1-1,NA,TGCAGCGAGATACAGGGGTCTTACACTGAAGCTTTCTTT,CSEIQGSYTEAFF
TRBV5-1,NA,TRBJ2-3,NA,TGCGCCAGCAGCTTTACTACTCCTAGCACAGATACGCAGTATTTT,CASSFTTPSTDTQYF
TRBV11-2,NA,TRBJ1-1,NA,TGTGCCAGCAGCTGGACAAGCGCTGAAGCTTTCTTT,CASSWTSAEAFF
TRBV11-3,TRBD1,TRBJ2-1,NA,TGTGCCAGCAGCACTTGGACAGGCGCCGGCAATGAGCAGTTCTTC,CASSTWTGAGNEQFF
TRBV7-9,NA,TRBJ1-6,few,TGTGCCAGCAGCGGACCCACAGGGAGTTCACCCCTCCACTTT,CASSGPTGSSPLHF
TRBV7-6,TRBD2,TRBJ2-3,NA,TGTGCCAGCAGCCCTCACGGGCGGGGGGTCACAGATACGCAGTATTTT,CASSPHGRGVTDTQYF
TRBV7-8,TRBD1,TRBJ1-5,NA,TGTGCCAGCAGCTCGGGACAGGTCGCTGGGCCCCAGCATTTT,CASSSGQVAGPQHF
TRBV19,TRBD2,TRBJ2-3,NA,TGTGCCAGTCGGGGGGGGGAGTGGGCGGATACGCAGTATTTT,CASRGGEWADTQYF
TRBV3-1/TRBV3-2,NA,TRBJ2-7,NA,TGTGCCAGCAGCCAAATAGGGGCGGGAGAGCAGTACTTC,CASSQIGAGEQYF
TRBV7-2,TRBD1,TRBJ2-4,NA,TGTGCCAGCAGCTTAGGGGACAGGGACATTCAGTACTTC,CASSLGDRDIQYF
TRBV9,TRBD1,TRBJ2-1,few,TGTGCCAGCAGCATCCCGGGACAGGGGGTGGAGCAGTTCTTC,CASSIPGQGVEQFF
TRBV3-1/TRBV3-2,NA,TRBJ1-4,NA,TGTGCCAGCAGCCTCAATCCCGGACAGCGGGAAAAACTGTTTTTT,CASSLNPGQREKLFF
TRBV6-2/TRBV6-3,TRBD1,TRBJ2-6,NA,TGTGCCAGCAGTCAACTATGGACAGGGGCACACTCTGGGGCCAACGTCCTGACTTTC,CASSQLWTGAHSGANVLTF
TRBV19,TRBD1,TRBJ1-2,NA,TGTGCCAGTAGACCGACAGGGCCCGTGGTCAGCTACACCTTC,CASRPTGPVVSYTF
TRBV19,NA,TRBJ1-1,NA,TGTGCCAGTACCCAGAAGATGAACACTGAAGCTTTCTTT,CASTQKMNTEAFF
TRBV4-3,NA,TRBJ1-3,NA,TGCGCCAGCAGCCAAGTAGCAGGGGTAGGAAACACCATATATTTT,CASSQVAGVGNTIYF
TRBV7-9,TRBD1,TRBJ1-6,few,TGTGCCAGCAGAGGCACAGGGGGGGAACCCCTCCACTTT,CASRGTGGEPLHF
TRBV2,NA,TRBJ1-2,NA,TGTGCCAGCAGCGCTATAACAGGGTCCCCCGCCCTTGACACCTTC,CASSAITGSPALDTF
TRBV5-1,NA,TRBJ2-3,NA,TGCGCCAGCAGCTTAGACTCTCTAGGTACCACAGATACGCAGTATTTT,CASSLDSLGTTDTQYF
TRBV19,TRBD1,TRBJ1-1,NA,TGTGCCAGCTCCCTCCAGGACAGGGGTTTGAACACTGAAGCTTTCTTT,CASSLQDRGLNTEAFF
TRBV6-1,NA,TRBJ2-5,few,TGTGCCAGCAGTGTCAGGGGAACCAGGACCCAAGAGACCCAGTACTTC,CASSVRGTRTQETQYF
TRBV5-6,NA,TRBJ1-1,NA,TGTGCCAGCAGGAAAAGGGGCGGAAACACTGAAGCTTTCTTT,CASRKRGGNTEAFF
TRBV2,NA,TRBJ1-1,NA,TGTGCCAGCTCCGAGGAACAGAACACTGAAGCTTTCTTT,CASSEEQNTEAFF
TRBV7-9,NA,TRBJ2-7,few,TGTGCCAGCAGCTTCAGGTTTTACGAGCAGTACTTC,CASSFRFYEQYF
TRBV19,TRBD1,TRBJ1-2,once,TGTGCCAGTAGTACCCTGACAGGGACTCTCTATGGCTACACCTTC,CASSTLTGTLYGYTF
TRBV27,NA,TRBJ2-1,NA,TGTGCCAGCAGAGGAGGGCAGATTTACAATGAGCAGTTCTTC,CASRGGQIYNEQFF
TRBV7-3,TRBD1,TRBJ1-1,NA,TGTGCCAGCAGCCTACAGGGGGCCACTGAAGCTTTCTTT,CASSLQGATEAFF
TRBV6-5,NA,TRBJ2-4,NA,TGTGCCAGCACCTCTGAAAACATTCAGTACTTC,CASTSENIQYF
TRBV7-3,NA,TRBJ2-2,NA,TGTGCCAGCACCCCAGTCCCGAGGGAGCTGTTTTTT,CASTPVPRELFF
TRBV7-6,NA,TRBJ2-7,once,TGTGCCAGCAGCCGTGATTCCGGGACACACGAGCAGTACTTC,CASSRDSGTHEQYF
TRBV7-3,TRBD2,TRBJ2-3,NA,TGTGCCAGCAGCCCCTCGGGGGGGCGAGGAGATACGCAGTATTTT,CASSPSGGRGDTQYF
TRBV7-2,NA,TRBJ2-3,NA,TGTGCCAGCAGCTTTGGGGGTCCAGGGGGCACAGATACGCAGTATTTT,CASSFGGPGGTDTQYF
TRBV27,TRBD1,TRBJ1-5,NA,TGTGCCAGCCGGCCAGGGACAGGGGACAATCAGCCCCAGCATTTT,CASRPGTGDNQPQHF
TRBV2,TRBD2,TRBJ2-3,once,TGTGCCAGCAGTGAACAGCGGGGAAGCACAGATACGCAGTATTTT,CASSEQRGSTDTQYF
TRBV7-3,TRBD1,TRBJ1-3,few,TGTGCCAGCAGCATCTCGACAGGGCCTGGAAACACCATATATTTT,CASSISTGPGNTIYF
TRBV7-6,NA,TRBJ1-6,NA,TGTGCCAGCAGCCGGGACATCAATTCACCCCTCCACTTT,CASSRDINSPLHF
TRBV6-2/TRBV6-3,TRBD1,TRBJ1-6,NA,TGTGCCAGCAGCCGACCCAGGGGGTCCGGACCACCCCTCCACTTT,CASSRPRGSGPPLHF
TRBV3-1/TRBV3-2,NA,TRBJ2-7,NA,TGTGCCACGGGACAAGACTACGAGCAGTACTTC,CATGQDYEQYF
TRBV4-1,TRBD1,TRBJ1-5,once,TGCGCCAGCAGCCGACAGGGAAGCAGCCAGCCCCAGCATTTT,CASSRQGSSQPQHF
TRBV27,NA,TRBJ1-1,NA,TGTGCCAGCAGTACCACTGGACTGGGGAACACTGAAGCTTTCTTT,CASSTTGLGNTEAFF
TRBV4-3,NA,TRBJ1-2,NA,TGCGCCAGCAGCCAGGCCCCCGGAGCCAAAGGCTACACCTTC,CASSQAPGAKGYTF
TRBV4-2,NA,TRBJ1-6,NA,TGTGCCAGCAGCCAAGATTTCCGGGGGAGAGGGTATAATTCACCCCTCCACTTT,CASSQDFRGRGYNSPLHF
TRBV6-5,NA,TRBJ1-2,NA,TGTGCCAGCAGTTCTACAGCCTATGGCTACACCTTC,CASSSTAYGYTF
TRBV19,TRBD1,TRBJ2-7,NA,TGTGCCAGTAGAGTGGGACAGGGCGCCTACGAGCAGTACTTC,CASRVGQGAYEQYF
TRBV5-8,NA,TRBJ1-4,NA,TGTGCCAGCAGTCCGGATCAGGGCGGCAGCGAAAAACTGTTTTTT,CASSPDQGGSEKLFF
TRBV18,TRBD1,TRBJ2-1,NA,TGTGCCAGCTCACCAGGGACAGGGCACAATGAGCAGTTCTTC,CASSPGTGHNEQFF
TRBV7-3,TRBD1,TRBJ2-7,few,TGTGCCAGCAGCCGGGACAGCCAGGACGAGCAGTACTTC,CASSRDSQDEQYF
TRBV6-5,TRBD1,TRBJ1-2,NA,TGTGCCAGCAGGCCCGGGACAGGGTTCTATGGCTACACCTTC,CASRPGTGFYGYTF
TRBV7-6,TRBD1,TRBJ2-5,NA,TGTGCCAGCAGCTCTCAGACAGGGGAAGAGACCCAGTACTTC,CASSSQTGEETQYF
TRBV7-2,TRBD2,TRBJ2-1,NA,TGTGCCAGCAGCCCCAATGTCCTAGCGGGGGCCCCAAGGGATGAGCAGTTCTTC,CASSPNVLAGAPRDEQFF
TRBV14,NA,TRBJ2-2,NA,TGTGCCAGCAGCCCCTCCCCCTTTTCGGGGGCCGGGGAGCTGTTTTTT,CASSPSPFSGAGELFF